Listed below are T cell receptor beta chains from one sample, sequenced in a study of T cell repertoires in cytomegalovirus infection. TCRdb processed the reads anew with MiXCR; each CDR3 protein has one entry. The profile covers hundreds of thousands of distinct CDR3 sequences, with around 30% appearing a single time and roughly 16% taken by the ten largest. These TCRs' antigens remain unknown. The starting material was cultured PBMCs, obtained from culture after CMV antigen stimulation. The receptors were gathered from a human donor in good health (CMV status not recorded). Some clones in this sample may be carry-over from other donors' samples. CDR3s include the opening cysteine and the closing phenylalanine or tryptophan. The order of the fields is D gene, J gene, V gene, clone size, CDR3 DNA, CDR3 protein. The D gene is left open where the match is weak. Rows give clone size only sometimes, using once, few, many, or a class for an expanded clone.

NA | TRBJ1-6 | TRBV7-2 | NA | TGTGCCAGCAGCTTAGAAACAGGGCGTAATTCACCCCTCCACTTT | CASSLETGRNSPLHF
NA | TRBJ2-7 | TRBV19 | NA | TGTGCCAGCAAGAACAGCTCCTACGAGCAGTACTTC | CASKNSSYEQYF
TRBD2 | TRBJ2-2 | TRBV19 | NA | TGTGCCAGTAGTATTTTAAGCGGGAGTTGGGTCGGGGAGCTGTTTTTT | CASSILSGSWVGELFF
NA | TRBJ1-2 | TRBV7-2 | many | TGTGCCAGCAGCCTAGCCCCCTCGCATGACTACACCTTC | CASSLAPSHDYTF
NA | TRBJ2-6 | TRBV7-2 | few | TGTGCCAGCAGCCACAACCACGTGGGGGCTGGGGCCAACGTCCTGACTTTC | CASSHNHVGAGANVLTF
NA | TRBJ2-7 | TRBV28 | NA | TGTGCCAGCAGTATCAGACTCTTGGCCGAGCAGTACTTC | CASSIRLLAEQYF
NA | TRBJ2-3 | TRBV4-3 | few | TGCGCCAGCAGCCAAGATAGGAGCAGGGGAACAGATACGCAGTATTTT | CASSQDRSRGTDTQYF
TRBD1 | TRBJ2-7 | TRBV6-5 | few | TGTGCCAGCAGTTACTCGACAGGGGGCTACGAGCAGTACTTC | CASSYSTGGYEQYF
NA | TRBJ2-3 | TRBV7-2 | NA | TGTGCCAGCAGCTTACAGACCGCTCCGTCGGAGCCTAGCACAGATACGCAGTATTTT | CASSLQTAPSEPSTDTQYF
NA | TRBJ2-2 | TRBV7-8 | few | TGTGCCAGCAGTCAATACGTCGGGAACACCGGGGAGCTGTTTTTT | CASSQYVGNTGELFF
NA | TRBJ1-1 | TRBV7-3 | few | TGTGCCAGCAGCTTAGCCAGCACGACTGAAGCTTTCTTT | CASSLASTTEAFF
NA | TRBJ2-1 | TRBV7-8 | NA | TGTGCCAGCAGCTTAAAAAGGGGAACAGCCTACAATGAGCAGTTCTTC | CASSLKRGTAYNEQFF
NA | TRBJ2-5 | TRBV20-1 | few | TGCAGTGCTCCCATTTCGGGGACCCAGTACTTC | CSAPISGTQYF
NA | TRBJ1-2 | TRBV7-6 | many | TGTGCCAGCAGCTTTGGGGGGGCGTTTGGTGGCTACACCTTC | CASSFGGAFGGYTF
TRBD1 | TRBJ1-6 | TRBV7-6 | NA | TGTGCCAGCAGCTTAGAAACAGGGGGCAGTGGTTCACCCCTCCACTTT | CASSLETGGSGSPLHF
TRBD1 | TRBJ1-6 | TRBV28 | NA | TGTGCCAGCAGTTCATCGGGACAGGGGAAAAGCTCCTATAATTCACCCCTCCACTTT | CASSSSGQGKSSYNSPLHF
TRBD1 | TRBJ2-1 | TRBV9 | NA | TGTGCCAGCAACCTACAGGGGACCTACAATGAGCAGTTCTTC | CASNLQGTYNEQFF
TRBD1 | TRBJ2-3 | TRBV7-9 | few | TGTGCCAGCAGCCTGCGGGACAGGGGGATATCAGATACGCAGTATTTT | CASSLRDRGISDTQYF
TRBD2 | TRBJ2-5 | TRBV7-2 | few | TGTGCCAGCAGCAGACTAGCGGGAGCCCCCCAAGAGACCCAGTACTTC | CASSRLAGAPQETQYF
NA | TRBJ2-3 | TRBV7-2 | NA | TGTGCCAGCAGCTTAGGACAGAACACAGATACGCAGTATTTT | CASSLGQNTDTQYF